This T cell receptor beta chain stems from a study of blood T cell repertoires in COVID-19. Background on the study: From the United States, Italy and Spain came samples of acute and convalescent COVID-19.

The authors' processing: Estimation of nucleated cell counts was performed using reference gene primer amplification. Sequencing was performed with immunoSEQ multiplex PCR; in TCRdb, only in-frame clones are kept and a portion is missing. D and trimming come from the DNA, and the V and J calls and clone size come from that table. The sample gives some 90,000 clones, about 80% of which show up once; about a tenth is in the top ten. Trimming left V 4 bases short and J 3 bases short, with 15 bases between. The CDR3 extends over 15 amino acids. The V gene's germline CDR1 is KGHSH and CDR2 LQKENI. The rearrangement uses TRBV18 and TRBJ1-1; possible D gene TRBD1, 6 bases. The sample comprised peripheral blood. The sequence came from a woman in her seventies with acute or convalescent COVID-19. This CDR3 is CASSQGQMGDTEAFF. The CDR3, as DNA: TGTGCCAGCTCACAAGGACAGATGGGGGACACTGAAGCTTTCTTT.